Listed here is a single TCR beta chain. This record belongs to a study of blood T cell repertoires in COVID-19. Germline CDR1 and CDR2: LGHDT and YNNKEL (reference sequence). The CDR3 extends over 12 amino acids. The germline V and J ends were trimmed by 0 bases and 8 bases, with 7 bases remaining between them. Authors' data handling: It was from reference gene primer amplification that nucleated cell counts were estimated. Produced via immunoSEQ multiplex PCR; TCRdb's table is partial and in-frame only. For V, J and clone size, that table is used; D and trimming come from the DNA. This table has about 240,000 clones, around 87% appearing once.

This chain uses TRBV3-1 (or the pseudogene TRBV3-2) with TRBJ1-2; D remains ambiguous. The sample comprised peripheral blood. This TCR derives from a woman in her 70s with active or convalescent COVID-19. The CDR3 coding sequence is TGTGCCAGCAGCCAAGATCTGGCAGGCTACACCTTC. This sequence encodes CASSQDLAGYTF.